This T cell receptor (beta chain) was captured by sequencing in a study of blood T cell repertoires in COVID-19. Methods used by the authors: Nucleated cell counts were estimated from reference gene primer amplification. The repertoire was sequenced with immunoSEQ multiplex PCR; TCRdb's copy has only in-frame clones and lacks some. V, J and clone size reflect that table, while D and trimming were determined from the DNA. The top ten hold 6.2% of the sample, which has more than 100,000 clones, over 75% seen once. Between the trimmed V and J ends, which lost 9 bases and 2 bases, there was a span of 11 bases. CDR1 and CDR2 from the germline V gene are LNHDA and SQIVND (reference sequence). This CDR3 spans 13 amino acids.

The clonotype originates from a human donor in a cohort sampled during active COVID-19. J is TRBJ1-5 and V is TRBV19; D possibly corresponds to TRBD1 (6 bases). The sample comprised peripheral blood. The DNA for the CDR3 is TGTGCCAGCCTGGGACACCGCAATCAGCCCCAGCATTTT. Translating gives CASLGHRNQPQHF. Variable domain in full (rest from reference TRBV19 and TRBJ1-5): DGGITQSPKYLFRKEGQNVTLSCEQNLNHDAMYWYRQDPGQGLRLIYYSQIVNDFQKGDIAEGYSVSREKKESFPLTVTSAQKNPTAFYLCASLGHRNQPQHFGDGTRLSIL.